This is a list of T cell receptor beta chains from one sample in a study of T cell repertoires in cytomegalovirus infection. These TCRs are of unknown antigen specificity. TCRdb used MiXCR to reprocess the reads, holding one entry per CDR3 protein. The repertoire holds hundreds of thousands of distinct CDR3 sequences, approximately 32% seen once, with around 19% in the top ten. Here the sequenced sample was cultured PBMCs, taken from culture after CMV antigen stimulation. These receptor sequences come from a human donor in good health (CMV status not recorded). Some clones in this sample may be carry-over from other donors' samples. CDR3s include the opening cysteine and the closing phenylalanine or tryptophan. The order of the fields is V gene, D gene, J gene, clone size, CDR3 protein, CDR3 DNA. A D gene is named only where the DNA matches it firmly. For some rows the clone size is stated as once, few or many, or as a class when expanded; others skip it.

V gene: TRBV12-3/TRBV12-4; D gene: .; J gene: TRBJ2-1; clone size: once; CDR3 protein: CASSLALKGAGWFF; CDR3 DNA: TGTGCCAGCAGTTTAGCGCTAAAGGGGGCGGGATGGTTCTTC
V gene: TRBV19; D gene: .; J gene: TRBJ1-5; clone size: .; CDR3 protein: CASSISDSNQPQHF; CDR3 DNA: TGTGCCAGTAGTATTTCCGATAGCAATCAGCCCCAGCATTTT
V gene: TRBV5-1; D gene: TRBD2; J gene: TRBJ2-3; clone size: .; CDR3 protein: CASSSREGPDTQYF; CDR3 DNA: TGCGCCAGCAGCTCACGGGAGGGACCAGATACGCAGTATTTT
V gene: TRBV9; D gene: .; J gene: TRBJ1-2; clone size: few; CDR3 protein: CASSTGRETYGYTF; CDR3 DNA: TGTGCCAGCAGCACAGGACGGGAGACCTATGGCTACACCTTC
V gene: TRBV7-8; D gene: .; J gene: TRBJ2-7; clone size: .; CDR3 protein: CASSYWGPHSYEQYF; CDR3 DNA: TGTGCCAGCAGTTACTGGGGACCCCATTCCTACGAGCAGTACTTC
V gene: TRBV15; D gene: TRBD1; J gene: TRBJ1-6; clone size: .; CDR3 protein: CATSRDPGTVNSPLHF; CDR3 DNA: TGTGCCACCAGCAGAGATCCCGGGACAGTCAATTCACCCCTCCACTTT
V gene: TRBV7-2; D gene: .; J gene: TRBJ2-5; clone size: few; CDR3 protein: CASSLASAGQETQYF; CDR3 DNA: TGTGCCAGCAGCTTAGCTTCGGCCGGCCAAGAGACCCAGTACTTC
V gene: TRBV9; D gene: .; J gene: TRBJ1-2; clone size: .; CDR3 protein: CASSVGTGWEYGYTF; CDR3 DNA: TGTGCCAGCAGCGTAGGAACAGGGTGGGAATATGGCTACACCTTC
V gene: TRBV20-1; D gene: .; J gene: TRBJ1-5; clone size: few; CDR3 protein: CSARDGVAVIQPQHF; CDR3 DNA: TGCAGTGCTAGAGATGGAGTAGCGGTAATTCAGCCCCAGCATTTT
V gene: TRBV27; D gene: .; J gene: TRBJ2-7; clone size: .; CDR3 protein: CASSLGRGHYEQYF; CDR3 DNA: TGTGCCAGCAGCCTCGGACGGGGCCACTACGAGCAGTACTTC
V gene: TRBV7-2; D gene: .; J gene: TRBJ2-3; clone size: many; CDR3 protein: CASSLADTQYF; CDR3 DNA: TGTGCCAGCAGCTTAGCAGATACGCAGTATTTT
V gene: TRBV7-3; D gene: .; J gene: TRBJ1-6; clone size: .; CDR3 protein: CASGPQDRVNSPLHF; CDR3 DNA: TGTGCCAGCGGTCCTCAGGACAGAGTTAATTCACCCCTCCACTTT
V gene: TRBV6-1; D gene: .; J gene: TRBJ2-7; clone size: .; CDR3 protein: CASSSTDRVEHYEQYF; CDR3 DNA: TGTGCCAGCAGTTCCACGGACAGAGTTGAACACTACGAGCAGTACTTC
V gene: TRBV24-1; D gene: TRBD1; J gene: TRBJ2-5; clone size: .; CDR3 protein: CATSDDTGTGIETQYF; CDR3 DNA: TGTGCCACCAGTGATGACACCGGGACAGGGATAGAGACCCAGTACTTC
V gene: TRBV27; D gene: .; J gene: TRBJ1-5; clone size: few; CDR3 protein: CASRSDKGWNQPQHF; CDR3 DNA: TGTGCCAGCAGGTCTGACAAGGGGTGGAATCAGCCCCAGCATTTT
V gene: TRBV4-2; D gene: .; J gene: TRBJ1-2; clone size: .; CDR3 protein: CASSQQNGINGYTF; CDR3 DNA: TGTGCCAGCAGCCAGCAGAACGGGATCAATGGCTACACCTTC
V gene: TRBV7-2; D gene: .; J gene: TRBJ2-3; clone size: few; CDR3 protein: CASSRRADTQYF; CDR3 DNA: TGTGCCAGCAGCCGCCGGGCAGATACGCAGTATTTT
V gene: TRBV7-6; D gene: TRBD2; J gene: TRBJ2-7; clone size: few; CDR3 protein: CASSLAGGTSGIRTYEQYF; CDR3 DNA: TGTGCCAGCAGCTTAGCGGGGGGGACTAGCGGGATAAGGACCTACGAGCAGTACTTC
V gene: TRBV28; D gene: TRBD1; J gene: TRBJ1-1; clone size: few; CDR3 protein: CASSTGTGGNTEAFF; CDR3 DNA: TGTGCCAGCAGTACCGGGACAGGCGGGAACACTGAAGCTTTCTTT
V gene: TRBV19; D gene: TRBD1; J gene: TRBJ1-5; clone size: few; CDR3 protein: CASSITGQGSGQPQHF; CDR3 DNA: TGTGCCAGTAGTATAACGGGACAGGGGTCGGGCCAGCCCCAGCATTTT